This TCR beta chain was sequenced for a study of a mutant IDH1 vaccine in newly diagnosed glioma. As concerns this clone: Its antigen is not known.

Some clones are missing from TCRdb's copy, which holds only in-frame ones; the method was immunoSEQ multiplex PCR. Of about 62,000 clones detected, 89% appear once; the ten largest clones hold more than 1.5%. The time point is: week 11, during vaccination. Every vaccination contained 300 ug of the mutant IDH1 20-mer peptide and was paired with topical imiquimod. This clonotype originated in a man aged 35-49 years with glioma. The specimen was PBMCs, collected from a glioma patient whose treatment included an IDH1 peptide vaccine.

CDR3 sequence: CASSSGQHNQPQHF. The CDR3 nucleotides read TGTGCCAGCAGCTCCGGACAGCACAATCAGCCCCAGCATTTT. The chain uses TRBV5-5 and TRBJ1-5, with D maybe TRBD1 (6 bases). There are 14 residues in the CDR3. Between the trimmed V and J ends, which lost 3 bases and 3 bases, there was a span of 10 bases. Per the germline V gene, CDR1 is SGHKS and CDR2 is YYEKEE (reference sequence).